This passage covers 24 T cell receptor beta chains from one sample sequenced in a study of control samples from healthy donors and cancer patients. Generated by immunoSEQ multiplex PCR, the TCRdb table keeps only in-frame clones and is missing some. Of about 170,000 clones in the sample, 75% to 95% were seen once. The material sequenced was blood. These receptors originate from a woman aged 30 to 39 in good health.

The rearrangement links TRBV4-1 to TRBJ1-1; D uncertain. The CDR3 totals 13 residues. The germline V and J ends were trimmed by 1 base and 0 bases, with 3 bases remaining between them. Germline CDR1 reads MGHRA; CDR2 reads YSYEKL. CDR3 amino acids: CASSQGMNTEAFF. The DNA of the CDR3 is TGCGCCAGCAGCCAAGGGATGAACACTGAAGCTTTCTTT.

This chain joins TRBV6-5 and TRBJ2-3, with D uncertain. The CDR3 runs to 12 residues. V was pared by 6 bases and J by 0 bases, with 4 bases between. CDR1 is MNHEY and CDR2 is SVGAGI in the germline V gene. The CDR3 reads CASRASTDTQYF. In DNA form, the CDR3 reads TGTGCCAGCAGGGCAAGCACAGATACGCAGTATTTT.

The J gene is TRBJ2-4, the V gene TRBV27; 7 bases are a match to TRBD2. In germline, CDR1 is MNHEY, CDR2 SMNVEV (reference sequence). CDR3 length equals 14 residues. The J segment lost 1 base and the V segment lost 3 bases, leaving 0 bases of the junction unmatched. This chain's CDR3 is CASSFGGAKNIQYF. In nucleotides, the CDR3 is TGTGCCAGCAGTTTCGGGGGGGCCAAAAACATTCAGTACTTC.

The V gene is TRBV2, the J gene TRBJ1-2; D is uncertain. This CDR3 has 12 amino acids. The germline gives CDR1 SNHLY, CDR2 FYNNEI. Trimming cost V 2 bases and J 4 bases, with 5 bases left between them. This chain's CDR3 is CASSEPRYGYTF. For the CDR3, the DNA is TGTGCCAGCAGTGAACCTCGCTATGGCTACACCTTC. Full variable domain (outside the CDR3, taken from reference TRBV2 and TRBJ1-2): EPEVTQTPSHQVTQMGQEVILRCVPISNHLYFYWYRQILGQKVEFLVSFYNNEISEKSEIFDDQFSVERPDGSNFTLKIRSTKLEDSAMYFCASSEPRYGYTFGSGTRLTVV.

The chain has TRBV6-5 and TRBJ2-7; 9 positions agree with TRBD1. Germline V CDR1 and CDR2: MNHEY, SVGAGI. V shed 2 bases, J shed 5 bases, and the junction held 10 bases outside the gene matches. This CDR3 has 16 amino acids. CDR3 DNA: TGTGCCAGCAGTTACCCCGCGGACAGGGGAGGCCACGAGCAGTACTTC. It translates to CASSYPADRGGHEQYF.

The CDR3 DNA follows: TGCAGCGTTGCTACAGGGAATCAGCCCCAGCATTTT. It specifies CSVATGNQPQHF. The V and J genes are TRBV29-1 and TRBJ1-5; D may be TRBD1 (6 bases). The ends were cut back, 4 bases at V and 4 bases at J, with 8 bases in the middle. Germline V gene lookup returns CDR1 SQVTM and CDR2 ANQGSEA. CDR3 size: 12 residues. Full variable domain (outside the CDR3, taken from reference TRBV29-1 and TRBJ1-5): SAVISQKPSRDICQRGTSLTIQCQVDSQVTMMFWYRQQPGQSLTLIATANQGSEATYESGFVIDKFPISRPNLTFSTLTVSNMSPEDSSIYLCSVATGNQPQHFGDGTRLSIL.

The rearrangement joins TRBV11-2 to TRBJ1-2, with 9 bases that match TRBD1. J lost 5 bases, V lost 5 bases, and 6 bases had no gene match. There are 14 residues in the CDR3. The germline gives CDR1 SGHAT, CDR2 FQNNGV. The DNA for the CDR3 is TGTGCCAGCAGCCTATCCGGGACAGGGTATGGCTACACCTTC. Its translation: CASSLSGTGYGYTF.

J is TRBJ2-1 and V is TRBV27; 8 bases are a match to TRBD2. The CDR3 loop spans 15 amino acids. The V and J ends lost 1 base and 4 bases, in that order; junction bases with no gene match: 3. CDR1 MNHEY and CDR2 SMNVEV come from the germline V gene (reference sequence). CDR3 nucleotide sequence: TGTGCCAGCAGTTTATTAGCGGGAACATACAATGAGCAGTTCTTC. This encodes CASSLLAGTYNEQFF.

This rearrangement joins TRBV6-5 to TRBJ1-2, with TRBD1 matching 10 bases. The ends lost 6 bases at V and 4 bases at J; junction bases unmatched: 8. Per germline, CDR1 MNHEY and CDR2 SVGAGI. CDR3 size: 15 residues. CDR3 bases: TGTGCCAGCAGAATCGACAGGGGGCGCGGCTATGGCTACACCTTC. Translating gives CASRIDRGRGYGYTF.

The rearrangement links TRBV2 to TRBJ1-5; TRBD1 agrees at 9 bases. Trimming removed 6 bases from V and 4 bases from J; junction bases left unmatched: 7. CDR1 and CDR2 from the germline V gene are SNHLY and FYNNEI. This CDR3 region has 15 residues. This CDR3 is CASSEQGAANQPQHF. CDR3 DNA: TGTGCCAGCAGCGAACAGGGGGCGGCAAATCAGCCCCAGCATTTT.

The chain is built from TRBV28 and TRBJ1-1, with a tentative D call TRBD1 (6 bases). Germline V CDR1 and CDR2: MDHEN, SYDVKM. The CDR3 sequence is 13 residues long. Trimming shortened V by 8 bases and J by 2 bases, and 12 bases separated the two germline ends. The chain's CDR3 is CASGRGGNTEAFF. The CDR3 nucleotides read TGTGCCAGCGGCAGGGGCGGAAACACTGAAGCTTTCTTT.

The V and J genes are TRBV6-2 or TRBV6-3 and TRBJ2-5; D not resolved. The CDR3 loop spans 14 amino acids. Germline loops: CDR1 MNHEY, CDR2 SVGEGT. V lost 1 base and J lost 1, with 7 bases in between. The CDR3, as DNA: TGTGCCAGCAGTTACTACACCCCCCAAGAGACCCAGTACTTC. Translated: CASSYYTPQETQYF.

The chain employs TRBV6-5 and TRBJ2-2; D perhaps matches TRBD1 (6 bases). Trimming removed 6 bases from V and 3 bases from J, with 11 bases in between. The CDR3 is made up of 14 amino acids. Germline CDR1 is MNHEY and CDR2 is SVGAGI. CDR3 DNA: TGTGCCAGCAGGAGGGCAGGGGACACCGGGGAGCTGTTTTTT. Translation: CASRRAGDTGELFF.

The chain uses TRBV27 and TRBJ1-1; possible D gene TRBD1, 6 bases. Looked up from germline, CDR1 is MNHEY and CDR2 is SMNVEV (reference sequence). The CDR3 totals 13 residues. The ends were cut back, 6 bases at V and 1 base at J, with 9 bases in the middle. CDR3 region: CASRPTGNTEAFF. In DNA form, the CDR3 reads TGTGCCAGCAGGCCGACAGGGAACACTGAAGCTTTCTTT.

This rearrangement joins TRBV14 to TRBJ1-6; D remains unclear. This CDR3 is built from 13 residues. The V gene's germline CDR1 is SGHDN and CDR2 FVKESK. Trimming removed 2 bases from V and 8 bases from J, with 7 bases in between. As DNA, the CDR3 is TGTGCCAGCAGCCAACAGAAATATTCACCCCTCCACTTT. Amino acids: CASSQQKYSPLHF.

This chain joins TRBV6-5 and TRBJ1-1, with D tentatively TRBD1 (5 bases). In germline, CDR1 is MNHEY, CDR2 SVGAGI. V lost 4 bases and J lost 0, with 6 bases in between. The CDR3 is 13 residues long. The CDR3 nucleotides read TGTGCCAGCAGTTTACAGGTGAACACTGAAGCTTTCTTT. It yields the protein CASSLQVNTEAFF.

The chain recombines TRBV15 with TRBJ1-2; TRBD1 matches at 8 bases. Per the germline V gene, CDR1 is LNHNV and CDR2 is YYDKDF (reference sequence). The V segment lost 4 bases and the J segment 4 bases; nucleotides outside the gene matches: 5. The CDR3 contains 14 residues. This CDR3 reads CATSTGDRTYGYTF. The CDR3 nucleotides are TGTGCCACCAGCACAGGGGACAGGACCTATGGCTACACCTTC. Using reference TRBV15 and TRBJ1-2 for the parts outside the CDR3, the full variable domain is DAMVIQNPRYQVTQFGKPVTLSCSQTLNHNVMYWYQQKSSQAPKLLFHYYDKDFNNEADTPDNFQSRRPNTSFCFLDIRSPGLGDTAMYLCATSTGDRTYGYTFGSGTRLTVV.

The gene calls are TRBV28 and TRBJ1-5, with D possibly matching TRBD1 (5 bases). Germline V gives CDR1 MDHEN, CDR2 SYDVKM. This CDR3 has 14 amino acids. Between the trimmed V and J ends, which lost 4 bases and 7 bases, there was a span of 14 bases. CDR3 residues: CASSWTQGKQPQHF. The CDR3 nucleotides read TGTGCCAGCAGTTGGACCCAGGGTAAGCAGCCCCAGCATTTT.

The V gene is TRBV7-2, the J gene TRBJ1-2; D uncertain. The CDR3 length is 14 residues. Trimming took 4 bases from V and 1 from J, leaving 10 bases between them. CDR1 is SGHTA and CDR2 is FQGNSA in the germline V gene. The chain's CDR3 is CASSSPGYNYGYTF. The CDR3 DNA reads TGTGCCAGCAGCTCTCCGGGCTATAACTATGGCTACACCTTC. Supplemented by reference TRBV7-2 and TRBJ1-2, the full variable domain reads GAGVSQSPSNKVTEKGKDVELRCDPISGHTALYWYRQSLGQGLEFLIYFQGNSAPDKSGLPSDRFSAERTGGSVSTLTIQRTQQEDSAVYLCASSSPGYNYGYTFGSGTRLTVV.

This clone was recorded only once. The rearrangement joins TRBV9 to TRBJ1-3; possibly TRBD1 for D (5 bases). CDR1 and CDR2 (germline): SGDLS, YYNGEE. The CDR3 is 15 amino acids. V was pared by 0 bases and J by 2 bases, with 9 bases between. The CDR3 bases are TGTGCCAGCAGCGTAGAAGGGGCCCCTGGAAACACCATATATTTT. Residues: CASSVEGAPGNTIYF.

The gene calls are TRBV15 and TRBJ1-5; D is uncertain. CDR3 length: 16 amino acids. V dropped 2 bases and J dropped 3 bases, with 14 bases sitting between them. The germline CDR1 and CDR2 sequences are LNHNV and YYDKDF (reference sequence). The CDR3 here is CATSRNRGGSNQPQHF. The CDR3 DNA is TGTGCCACCAGCAGAAATAGAGGCGGGTCCAATCAGCCCCAGCATTTT.

The chain recombines TRBV6-4 with TRBJ1-2, with a weak D call TRBD1 (6 bases). This CDR3 comprises 14 residues. V was clipped by 4 bases and J by 2 bases, with 11 bases between them. The germline V gene encodes CDR1 MRHNA and CDR2 SNTAGT. The CDR3 loop is CASSAAQGNYGYTF. CDR3 sequence (DNA): TGTGCCAGCAGTGCCGCACAGGGCAACTATGGCTACACCTTC.

The chain links TRBV27 to TRBJ2-1; the D is unclear. In germline, CDR1 is MNHEY, CDR2 SMNVEV (reference sequence). CDR3 length equals 14 residues. The V end was cut by 0 bases, the J end by 6 bases, with 9 bases between. CDR3: CASSLSSGPNEQFF. The CDR3 region has the DNA TGTGCCAGCAGTTTATCCTCGGGTCCCAATGAGCAGTTCTTC.

The chain has TRBV6-5 and TRBJ2-6; TRBD1 might be the D (6 bases). The CDR3 has 16 amino acids. CDR1 MNHEY and CDR2 SVGAGI come from the germline V gene. Trimming removed 4 bases at V and 0 bases at J, with 10 bases between. For the CDR3, the DNA is TGTGCCAGCAGTTTGACGGACAGCTCTGGGGCCAACGTCCTGACTTTC. The encoded protein is CASSLTDSSGANVLTF.